The rows below give T cell receptor beta chains drawn from one sample of a study of blood T cell repertoires in COVID-19. Libraries were prepared by immunoSEQ multiplex PCR; TCRdb keeps only in-frame clonotypes and omits some of them. The sample gives approximately 200,000 clones, around 94% of which show up once; 0.6% to 0.8% is in the top ten. Material for sequencing was peripheral blood. Source of these receptors: a man aged 25 to 40 with COVID-19, enrolled during active disease. Both conserved end residues are part of each CDR3. A D gene is named only where the DNA matches it firmly. Part of the rows lack a size; the others show once, few, many or a class for expanded clones.

d_gene: .; j_gene: TRBJ1-2; abundance: few; v_gene: TRBV24-1; CDR3nt: TGTGCCACCAGTGATTTTCGTCCTGGCTACACCTTC; CDR3aa: CATSDFRPGYTF
d_gene: .; j_gene: TRBJ1-1; abundance: .; v_gene: TRBV3-1/TRBV3-2; CDR3nt: TGTGCCAGCAGCCAAGATGACACGAACACTGAAGCTTTCTTT; CDR3aa: CASSQDDTNTEAFF
d_gene: .; j_gene: TRBJ1-1; abundance: .; v_gene: TRBV7-9; CDR3nt: TGTGCCAGCAGCTTAGCCTGGGGGGGCACTGAAGCTTTCTTT; CDR3aa: CASSLAWGGTEAFF
d_gene: .; j_gene: TRBJ1-5; abundance: once; v_gene: TRBV2; CDR3nt: TGTGCCAGCAAGCAGGATAGCAATCAGCCCCAGCATTTT; CDR3aa: CASKQDSNQPQHF
d_gene: .; j_gene: TRBJ2-3; abundance: .; v_gene: TRBV6-2/TRBV6-3; CDR3nt: TGTGCCAGCAGTTACGATCTGGGTGCCACGGGTCGCACAGATACGCAGTATTTT; CDR3aa: CASSYDLGATGRTDTQYF
d_gene: TRBD1; j_gene: TRBJ2-3; abundance: .; v_gene: TRBV2; CDR3nt: TGTGCCAGCAGTGTGGACAGGGCTGGGGATACGCAGTATTTT; CDR3aa: CASSVDRAGDTQYF
d_gene: TRBD1; j_gene: TRBJ1-1; abundance: once; v_gene: TRBV24-1; CDR3nt: TGTGCCACCAGTGACTCGACAGGGCTTGAAGCTTTCTTT; CDR3aa: CATSDSTGLEAFF
d_gene: TRBD1; j_gene: TRBJ1-5; abundance: few; v_gene: TRBV4-1; CDR3nt: TGCGCCAGCAGCCAGACCGGGACAGGGAGCAATCAGCCCCAGCATTTT; CDR3aa: CASSQTGTGSNQPQHF
d_gene: .; j_gene: TRBJ2-4; abundance: once; v_gene: TRBV12-5; CDR3nt: TGTGCTAGTGGTTTGGGGGGCCGATCGGACATTCAGTACTTC; CDR3aa: CASGLGGRSDIQYF
d_gene: TRBD1; j_gene: TRBJ1-5; abundance: .; v_gene: TRBV6-5; CDR3nt: TGTGCCACACGACAGGGAACTCAGCCCCAGCATTTT; CDR3aa: CATRQGTQPQHF
d_gene: .; j_gene: TRBJ1-1; abundance: .; v_gene: TRBV4-1; CDR3nt: TGCGCCAGCAGTCACATCCCCCCAGGGCAGGCTGAAGCTTTCTTT; CDR3aa: CASSHIPPGQAEAFF
d_gene: TRBD1; j_gene: TRBJ2-1; abundance: .; v_gene: TRBV4-1; CDR3nt: TGCGCCAGCAGCCCCTTAACCGGGACAGGTAACAATGAGCAGTTCTTC; CDR3aa: CASSPLTGTGNNEQFF
d_gene: .; j_gene: TRBJ1-2; abundance: .; v_gene: TRBV19; CDR3nt: TGTGCCAGTAGTATACTTCCAGGCTATGGCTACACCTTC; CDR3aa: CASSILPGYGYTF
d_gene: .; j_gene: TRBJ2-2; abundance: once; v_gene: TRBV6-5; CDR3nt: TGTGCCAGCGGGGCCGGAAACACCGGGGAGCTGTTTTTT; CDR3aa: CASGAGNTGELFF
d_gene: TRBD1; j_gene: TRBJ1-1; abundance: .; v_gene: TRBV2; CDR3nt: TGTGCCAGCAGACACCCGGGACAGGTGAACACTGAAGCTTTCTTT; CDR3aa: CASRHPGQVNTEAFF
d_gene: .; j_gene: TRBJ1-3; abundance: .; v_gene: TRBV4-1; CDR3nt: TGCGCCAGCAGCCAGGATGACAGAATAAGCTCTGGAAACACCATATATTTT; CDR3aa: CASSQDDRISSGNTIYF
d_gene: .; j_gene: TRBJ1-1; abundance: few; v_gene: TRBV6-5; CDR3nt: TGTGCCAGCAGTTACGATGTGCGGGGAGGTGAAGCTTTCTTT; CDR3aa: CASSYDVRGGEAFF
d_gene: .; j_gene: TRBJ2-3; abundance: .; v_gene: TRBV5-1; CDR3nt: TGCGCCAGCAGCTCAAAACCCCGGACTCCTCTTATGATGACTAGCACAGATACGCAGTATTTT; CDR3aa: CASSSKPRTPLMMTSTDTQYF
d_gene: TRBD1; j_gene: TRBJ1-2; abundance: .; v_gene: TRBV14; CDR3nt: TGTGCCAGCAGCCCATCCGGACAGGGAGGCTATGGCTACACCTTC; CDR3aa: CASSPSGQGGYGYTF
d_gene: .; j_gene: TRBJ1-2; abundance: .; v_gene: TRBV19; CDR3nt: TGTGCCAGTAGCGACAGCAGCTATGGCTACACCTTC; CDR3aa: CASSDSSYGYTF
d_gene: .; j_gene: TRBJ1-5; abundance: .; v_gene: TRBV6-6; CDR3nt: TGTGCCAGCAGTCCGGACCGGGGGGCGTCTCAGCCCCAGCATTTT; CDR3aa: CASSPDRGASQPQHF
d_gene: .; j_gene: TRBJ1-3; abundance: .; v_gene: TRBV7-9; CDR3nt: TGTGCCAGCAGCTTAGGAGGGTTAAACACCATATATTTT; CDR3aa: CASSLGGLNTIYF
d_gene: .; j_gene: TRBJ1-1; abundance: few; v_gene: TRBV18; CDR3nt: TGTGCCAGCTCACCAACAGGGCCATATGAAGCTTTCTTT; CDR3aa: CASSPTGPYEAFF
d_gene: .; j_gene: TRBJ2-3; abundance: .; v_gene: TRBV7-9; CDR3nt: TGTGCCAGCAGCTTTGAGGCTAGCACAGATACGCAGTATTTT; CDR3aa: CASSFEASTDTQYF
d_gene: .; j_gene: TRBJ1-1; abundance: .; v_gene: TRBV19; CDR3nt: TGTGCCAGTAGTATAAGGGGCACTGAAGCTTTCTTT; CDR3aa: CASSIRGTEAFF
d_gene: .; j_gene: TRBJ2-1; abundance: .; v_gene: TRBV14; CDR3nt: TGTGCCAGCAGCCGGGACATTTATGAGCAGTTCTTC; CDR3aa: CASSRDIYEQFF
d_gene: .; j_gene: TRBJ2-2; abundance: .; v_gene: TRBV19; CDR3nt: TGTGCCAGTAGTGTACAGAACACCGGGGAGCTGTTTTTT; CDR3aa: CASSVQNTGELFF
d_gene: .; j_gene: TRBJ1-4; abundance: .; v_gene: TRBV19; CDR3nt: TGTGCCAGTAGTATAGGGGACCGGCGGGGTGAAAAACTGTTTTTT; CDR3aa: CASSIGDRRGEKLFF
d_gene: .; j_gene: TRBJ1-3; abundance: .; v_gene: TRBV9; CDR3nt: TGTGCCAGCGGGGACGGGACACATGGAAACACCATATATTTT; CDR3aa: CASGDGTHGNTIYF
d_gene: .; j_gene: TRBJ2-7; abundance: .; v_gene: TRBV7-9; CDR3nt: TGTGCCAGCAGCTCTGGGGCACCCAGGGCCTACGAGCAGTACTTC; CDR3aa: CASSSGAPRAYEQYF
d_gene: TRBD1; j_gene: TRBJ1-5; abundance: .; v_gene: TRBV6-1; CDR3nt: TGTGCCAGCAGTGGGCGGACAGGGGGTAGTAGCAATCAGCCCCAGCATTTT; CDR3aa: CASSGRTGGSSNQPQHF
d_gene: TRBD1; j_gene: TRBJ1-6; abundance: .; v_gene: TRBV25-1; CDR3nt: TGTGCCAGCAGTGATACCGGACAGGGTTCCTATAATTCACCCCTCCACTTT; CDR3aa: CASSDTGQGSYNSPLHF